This is a list of T cell receptor beta chains from one sample in a study of T cells in localized non-small cell lung cancer. Repertoires were generated with immunoSEQ multiplex PCR, while TCRdb's copy carries only in-frame clones and drops some. The sample shows tens of thousands of clones, over 75% of them seen only once. Source: PBMCs, taken before any cancer treatment. Receptors originate from a man aged 35-69 years with stage II lung adenocarcinoma. Both conserved end residues are part of each CDR3. The order of the fields is J gene, D gene, V gene, clone size, CDR3 DNA, CDR3 protein. The D gene is left open where the match is weak. Clone sizes are given selectively: once, few, many, or a class where the clone is expanded.

TRBJ2-5	.	TRBV27	.	TGTGCCAGCAGTTTGAGGATAAGGGCGTACCAAGAGACCCAGTACTTC	CASSLRIRAYQETQYF
TRBJ2-7	.	TRBV4-1	.	TGCGCCAGCAGCCAAGAGGGGGCCGAGCAGTACTTC	CASSQEGAEQYF
TRBJ2-4	.	TRBV13	.	TGTGCCAACAGCCCCGGGACCAGCAAAAACATTCAGTACTTC	CANSPGTSKNIQYF
TRBJ1-6	.	TRBV7-9	.	TGTGCCAGCAACGTCGGGAGTTCACCCCTCCACTTT	CASNVGSSPLHF
TRBJ1-5	.	TRBV4-1	.	TGCGCCAGCAGCCAAGACTGGAGGGGGAAGCCCCAGCATTTT	CASSQDWRGKPQHF
TRBJ2-7	TRBD2	TRBV5-1	once	TGCGCCAGCAGCCCCCTCACTAGCGGGGGAGGTTTGGGCCTCGAGCAGTACTTC	CASSPLTSGGGLGLEQYF
TRBJ1-5	.	TRBV14	.	TGTGCCAGCAGCCTAGGGGTTCAGCCCCAGCATTTT	CASSLGVQPQHF
TRBJ1-6	TRBD1	TRBV27	.	TGTGCCAGCAGTGCTGGTCCGACAGGGGCCAATAATTCACCCCTCCACTTT	CASSAGPTGANNSPLHF
TRBJ1-1	.	TRBV5-4	few	TGTGCCAGCAGCCCAGGAGACACTGAAGCTTTCTTT	CASSPGDTEAFF
TRBJ1-1	TRBD1	TRBV18	.	TGTGCCAGCTCACCGCAGGGACAGGGAGAAGCTTTCTTT	CASSPQGQGEAFF
TRBJ2-7	.	TRBV4-2	.	TGTGCCAGCAGCCAAGGCTTCTCCACCTCCTACGAGCAGTACTTC	CASSQGFSTSYEQYF
TRBJ2-7	.	TRBV25-1	.	TGTGCCAGCAGTCTGGGGTACGAGCAGTACTTC	CASSLGYEQYF
TRBJ1-2	.	TRBV19	.	TGTGCCAGTAGTCGTCTTAAGACGGGAGGTGGCTATGGCTACACCTTC	CASSRLKTGGGYGYTF
TRBJ2-1	TRBD2	TRBV5-1	.	TGCGCCAGCAGCTTCGGGACTAGCGGGAGTTACAATGAGCAGTTCTTC	CASSFGTSGSYNEQFF
TRBJ2-7	.	TRBV19	.	TGTGCCAGTAGCCCCCAGCCGGCCAGCCGAGGCTCCTACGAGCAGTACTTC	CASSPQPASRGSYEQYF
TRBJ2-1	.	TRBV7-9	.	TGTGCCAGCAGCTTACAAGGGGTCAATGAGCAGTTCTTC	CASSLQGVNEQFF
TRBJ2-5	TRBD1	TRBV29-1	.	TGCAGCGTTCCGACAGGGGGAGAGACCCAGTACTTC	CSVPTGGETQYF
TRBJ1-6	TRBD1	TRBV4-3	.	TGCGCCAGCAGCCAAACAGGGGTTAGTGGTTCACCCCTCCACTTT	CASSQTGVSGSPLHF
TRBJ2-1	.	TRBV2	.	TGTGCCAGTAAGCTGGGGGATTCCAATGAGCAGTTCTTC	CASKLGDSNEQFF
TRBJ2-2	TRBD1	TRBV19	.	TGTGCCAGACAACATACAGGGGGCTGCCACGGGGAGCTGTTTTTT	CARQHTGGCHGELFF
TRBJ1-1	.	TRBV5-1	.	TGCGCCAGCGCCTCGTGGGGGGACACTGAAGCTTTCTTT	CASASWGDTEAFF
TRBJ1-2	.	TRBV2	.	TGTGCCAGCAGTGACAGGCCGAACTATGGCTACACCTTC	CASSDRPNYGYTF
TRBJ1-5	.	TRBV5-8	.	TGTGCCAGCAGCTTTGGGTCAGGTAGCAATCAGCCCCAGCATTTT	CASSFGSGSNQPQHF
TRBJ2-3	.	TRBV10-3	.	TGTGCCATCAGCCCCTCACTAGTCACAGATACGCAGTATTTT	CAISPSLVTDTQYF
TRBJ2-1	.	TRBV7-6	.	TGTGCCAGCAGCGAGAGCGGCACATACAATGAGCAGTTCTTC	CASSESGTYNEQFF
TRBJ1-3	.	TRBV18	.	TGTGCCAGCTCACCAGAGACAGCTGGAAACACCATATATTTT	CASSPETAGNTIYF
TRBJ2-2	TRBD1	TRBV19	.	TGTGCCAGTAGTATTCAACAGACAGGGTATACCGGGGAGCTGTTTTTT	CASSIQQTGYTGELFF
TRBJ1-2	.	TRBV7-2	.	TGTGCCAGCAGCTTAGGCCAGGATAATGGCTACACCTTC	CASSLGQDNGYTF
TRBJ2-5	.	TRBV6-5	once	TGTGCCAGCAGACAGGGTGGATCTCGGGCAGAGACCCAGTACTTC	CASRQGGSRAETQYF
TRBJ2-5	TRBD1	TRBV7-2	.	TGTGCCAGCAGCGGGACAGGGACGGGAGAGACCCAGTACTTC	CASSGTGTGETQYF
TRBJ2-7	TRBD2	TRBV28	.	TGTGCCAGCAGTTCCCCAGGTAGCGGGGGGGCCTACGAGCAGTACTTC	CASSSPGSGGAYEQYF
TRBJ1-4	.	TRBV28	.	TGTGCCAGCGGGGGGGATCCAACTAATGAAAAACTGTTTTTT	CASGGDPTNEKLFF
TRBJ2-3	TRBD2	TRBV15	.	TGTGCCACCAGCAGAGCCCGACTAGCGGGAGTCACAGATACGCAGTATTTT	CATSRARLAGVTDTQYF
TRBJ2-5	TRBD2	TRBV5-6	once	TGTGCCAGCAGCCTGGGACTAGCGGGAGTCCAAGAGACCCAGTACTTC	CASSLGLAGVQETQYF
TRBJ1-6	TRBD1	TRBV19	.	TGTGCCAGTAGTTTGACAGGGGGCTTTTCACCCCTCCACTTT	CASSLTGGFSPLHF
TRBJ1-2	TRBD1	TRBV6-1	.	TGTGCCAGCAGTGATGGTGTCGGCACAGGGGAAGGCTACACCTTC	CASSDGVGTGEGYTF
TRBJ1-3	TRBD1	TRBV28	.	TGTGCCAGCAGTTCCCGACAGGGGCGATTCTCTGGAAACACCATATATTTT	CASSSRQGRFSGNTIYF
TRBJ1-3	.	TRBV14	.	TGTGCCAGCAGCCAAGATCTCAGAGGAAACACCATATATTTT	CASSQDLRGNTIYF
TRBJ1-4	.	TRBV20-1	.	TGCAGTGCTAGAGACATTGGGAAACTGTTTTTT	CSARDIGKLFF
TRBJ2-7	TRBD1	TRBV11-3	.	TGTGCCAGCAGCGAACAGGGGGGTGGGTCCGAGCAGTACTTC	CASSEQGGGSEQYF
TRBJ2-5	.	TRBV6-5	.	TGTGCCAGCAGTCGCTCCAGGGGTCAAGAGACCCAGTACTTC	CASSRSRGQETQYF